This TCR beta chain was obtained from a study of breast tumors, draining lymph nodes, adjacent tissues. CDR3 length: 18 amino acids. Germline loops: CDR1 MRHNA, CDR2 SNTAGT. Study-wide findings and caveats: Findings are consistent with lymph node origin and intratumoral expansion of most tumor T cells. That most tumor T cells come from lymph nodes remained unproven. Luminal-like breast cancer showed significantly higher tumor–nontumor repertoire similarity than basal-like. Tumor repertoires ranked between lymph nodes and nontumor tissue in diversity, with V and J gene preferences.

The lymph nodes were axillary draining lymph nodes from breast cancer patients. About this clonotype itself: Its specificity is unknown. A read error may produce the germline difference seen at one junction end.

One entry per CDR3 protein results from TCRdb running MiXCR on the multiplex PCR reads. Found here are about 230,000 distinct CDR3 sequences, about 32% of them singletons; the top ten hold just over 1.4%. The sequence came from a female donor with breast cancer. Some clones in this sample may be carry-over from other donors' samples. Specimen: axillary lymph node tissue. V and J are TRBV6-4 and TRBJ2-5; tentatively, D is TRBD2 (5 bases). The CDR3 region has the DNA TGTGCCAGCAGTGACCGTCGGGAAGTGAGCGGATGTCAAGAAACCCAGTACTTC. Protein sequence: CASSDRREVSGCQETQYF.